One TCR beta chain is described in this entry. Its specificity is unknown. The data belong to a study of T-cell reconstitution after alpha-beta-depleted transplantation in children. Study conclusions and caveats: It was newly produced T cells that mostly accounted for T-cell counts and diversity one year after transplant. Surviving recipient T cells and intrathymic progenitors accounted for some patients' high TCRbeta diversity at day 60. Approximately two months post-transplant, alpha-beta T cells reportedly originated from several hundred expanded graft clones.

Unique molecular identifiers featured in how the TCRbeta library was prepared. TCRdb reprocessed the PCR reads with MiXCR, giving one entry per CDR3 protein. The table has 250,000 to 350,000 distinct CDR3 sequences, around 25% seen once; the top ten hold approximately 10%. Germline V lookup: CDR1 SEHNR, CDR2 FQNEAQ (reference sequence). This CDR3 is built from 15 residues. V was trimmed by 4 bases and J by 3 bases, leaving 15 bases between them. The chain combines TRBV7-9 with TRBJ1-1, with unresolved D. This clonotype was obtained from a male patient between 5 and 17 years old who had a stem cell transplant for acute lymphoblastic leukemia, so the T cells may come from the graft donor. This sample comprised PBMCs, mostly from graft donor cells, obtained 180 days after TCRalphabeta/CD19-depleted stem cell transplant. The CDR3 DNA sequence: TGTGCCAGCAGCTCATACCCCCGGGAGTACACTGAAGCTTTCTTT. This translates into CASSSYPREYTEAFF.